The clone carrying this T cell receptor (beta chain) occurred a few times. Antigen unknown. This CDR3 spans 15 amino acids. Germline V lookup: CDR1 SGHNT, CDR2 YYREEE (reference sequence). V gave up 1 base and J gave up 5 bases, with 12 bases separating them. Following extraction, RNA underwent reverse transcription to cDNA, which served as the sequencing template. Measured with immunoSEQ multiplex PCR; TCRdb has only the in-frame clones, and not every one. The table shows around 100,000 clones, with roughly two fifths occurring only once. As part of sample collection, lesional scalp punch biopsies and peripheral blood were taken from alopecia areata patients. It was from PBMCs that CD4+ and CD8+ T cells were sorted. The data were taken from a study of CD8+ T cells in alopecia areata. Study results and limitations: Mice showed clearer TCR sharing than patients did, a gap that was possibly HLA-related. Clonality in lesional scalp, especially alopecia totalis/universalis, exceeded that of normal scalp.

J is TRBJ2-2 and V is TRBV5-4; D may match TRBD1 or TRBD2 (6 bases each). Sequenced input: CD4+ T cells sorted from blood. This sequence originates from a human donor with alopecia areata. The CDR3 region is CASSLIGGGTGELFF. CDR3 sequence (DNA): TGTGCCAGCAGCTTGATCGGAGGGGGGACCGGGGAGCTGTTTTTT.